This TCR beta chain was identified in a study of blood T cell repertoires in COVID-19. Measured with immunoSEQ multiplex PCR; TCRdb has only the in-frame clones, and not every one. This sample has roughly 90,000 clones, with approximately 86% found just once. The V end lost 0 bases, the J end lost 1 base, and 10 bases lay between the germline ends. The CDR3 is 15 amino acids. CDR1 is SGHRS and CDR2 is YFSETQ in the germline V gene. The TCR was taken from a man aged 40-55 years with acute or convalescent COVID-19. The material sequenced was peripheral blood. The chain recombines TRBV5-1 with TRBJ1-1; a possible D gene is TRBD1 (5 bases). In DNA, the CDR3 is TGCGCCAGCAGCTTGGGGGGCGGTAGGAACACTGAAGCTTTCTTT. Translation gives CASSLGGGRNTEAFF.